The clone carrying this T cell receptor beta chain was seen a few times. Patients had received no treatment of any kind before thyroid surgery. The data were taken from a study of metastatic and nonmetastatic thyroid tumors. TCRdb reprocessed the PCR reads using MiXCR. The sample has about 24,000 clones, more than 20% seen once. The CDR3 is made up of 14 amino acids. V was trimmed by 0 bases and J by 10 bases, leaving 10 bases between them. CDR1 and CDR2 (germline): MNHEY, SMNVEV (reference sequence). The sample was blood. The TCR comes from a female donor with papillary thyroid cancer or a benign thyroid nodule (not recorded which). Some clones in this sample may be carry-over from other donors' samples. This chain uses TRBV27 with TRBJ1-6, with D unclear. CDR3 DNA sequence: TGTGCCAGCAGTTTATCCTTAGCCGGGTCACCCCTCCACTTT. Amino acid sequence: CASSLSLAGSPLHF.